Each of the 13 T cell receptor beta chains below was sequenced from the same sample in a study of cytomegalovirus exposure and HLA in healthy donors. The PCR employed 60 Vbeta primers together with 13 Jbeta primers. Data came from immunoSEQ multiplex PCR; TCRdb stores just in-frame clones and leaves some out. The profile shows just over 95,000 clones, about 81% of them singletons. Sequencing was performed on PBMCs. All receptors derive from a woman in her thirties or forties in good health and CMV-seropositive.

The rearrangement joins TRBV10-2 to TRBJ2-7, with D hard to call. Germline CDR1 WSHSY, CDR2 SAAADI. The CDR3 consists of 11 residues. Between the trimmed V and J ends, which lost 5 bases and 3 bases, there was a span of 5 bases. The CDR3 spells CASSTSYEQYF. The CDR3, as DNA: TGCGCCAGCAGTACCAGCTACGAGCAGTACTTC.

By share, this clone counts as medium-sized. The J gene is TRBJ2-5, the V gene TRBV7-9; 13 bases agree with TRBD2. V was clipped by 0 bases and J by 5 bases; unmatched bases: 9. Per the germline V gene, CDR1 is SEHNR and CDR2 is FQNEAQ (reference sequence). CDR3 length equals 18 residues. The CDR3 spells CASSLAHGLAGVRETQYF. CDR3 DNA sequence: TGTGCCAGCAGCTTAGCGCACGGACTAGCGGGAGTGAGGGAGACCCAGTACTTC. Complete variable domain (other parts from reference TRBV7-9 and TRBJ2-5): DTGVSQNPRHKITKRGQNVTFRCDPISEHNRLYWYRQTLGQGPEFLTYFQNEAQLEKSRLLSDRFSAERPKGSFSTLEIQRTEQGDSAMYLCASSLAHGLAGVRETQYFGPGTRLLVL.

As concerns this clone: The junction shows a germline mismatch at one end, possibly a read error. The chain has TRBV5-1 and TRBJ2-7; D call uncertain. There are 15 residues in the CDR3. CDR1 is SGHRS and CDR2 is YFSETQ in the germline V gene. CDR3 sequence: CASGLDEARTYEQYF. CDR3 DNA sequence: TGCGCCAGCGGCTTAGACGAAGCGCGAACCTACGAGCAGTACTTC.

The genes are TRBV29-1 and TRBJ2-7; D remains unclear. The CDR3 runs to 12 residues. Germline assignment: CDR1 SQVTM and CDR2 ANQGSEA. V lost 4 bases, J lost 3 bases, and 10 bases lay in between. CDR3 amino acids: CSVGSVSYEQYF. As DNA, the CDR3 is TGCAGCGTTGGAAGCGTTAGCTACGAGCAGTACTTC.

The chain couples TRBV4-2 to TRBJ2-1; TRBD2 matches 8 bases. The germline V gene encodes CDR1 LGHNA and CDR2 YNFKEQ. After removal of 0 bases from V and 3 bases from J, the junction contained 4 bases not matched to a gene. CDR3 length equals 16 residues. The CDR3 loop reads CASSQESSGIYNEQFF. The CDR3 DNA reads TGTGCCAGCAGCCAAGAGAGTAGCGGGATCTACAATGAGCAGTTCTTC.

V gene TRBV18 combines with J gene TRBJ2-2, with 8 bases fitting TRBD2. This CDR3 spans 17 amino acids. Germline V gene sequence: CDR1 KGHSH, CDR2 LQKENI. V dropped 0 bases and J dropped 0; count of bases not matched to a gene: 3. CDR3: CASSPPRGGPNTGELFF. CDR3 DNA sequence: TGTGCCAGCTCACCACCTCGGGGGGGACCGAACACCGGGGAGCTGTTTTTT.

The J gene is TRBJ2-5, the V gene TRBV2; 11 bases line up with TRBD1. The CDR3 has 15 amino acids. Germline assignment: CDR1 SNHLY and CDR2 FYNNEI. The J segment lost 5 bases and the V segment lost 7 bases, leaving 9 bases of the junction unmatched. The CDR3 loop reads CASTTQDRGLETQYF. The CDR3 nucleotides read TGTGCCAGCACTACACAGGACAGGGGGCTGGAGACCCAGTACTTC. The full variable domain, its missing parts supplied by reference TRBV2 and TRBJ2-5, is EPEVTQTPSHQVTQMGQEVILRCVPISNHLYFYWYRQILGQKVEFLVSFYNNEISEKSEIFDDQFSVERPDGSNFTLKIRSTKLEDSAMYFCASTTQDRGLETQYFGPGTRLLVL.

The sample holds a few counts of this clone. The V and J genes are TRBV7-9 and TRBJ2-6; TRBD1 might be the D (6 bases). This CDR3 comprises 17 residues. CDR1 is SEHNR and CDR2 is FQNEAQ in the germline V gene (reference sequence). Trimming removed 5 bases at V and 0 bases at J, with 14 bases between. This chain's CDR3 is CASSQTGSTSGANVLTF. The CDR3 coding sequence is TGTGCCAGCAGCCAGACAGGCTCTACCTCTGGGGCCAACGTCCTGACTTTC.

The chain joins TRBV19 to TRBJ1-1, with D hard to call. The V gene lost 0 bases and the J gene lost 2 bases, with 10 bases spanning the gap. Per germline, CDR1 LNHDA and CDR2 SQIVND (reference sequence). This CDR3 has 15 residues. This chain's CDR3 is CASSIDWAGNTEAFF. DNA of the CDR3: TGTGCCAGTAGTATAGATTGGGCGGGTAACACTGAAGCTTTCTTT.

For the CDR3, the DNA is TGTGCCAGCAGCTTGGCACTAGGTTACGGGGAGCTGTTTTTT. Its protein is CASSLALGYGELFF. This rearrangement joins TRBV5-5 to TRBJ2-2; maybe TRBD2 (5 bases). CDR3 length: 14 residues. The V gene's germline CDR1 is SGHKS and CDR2 YYEKEE (reference sequence). With 0 bases removed from V and 7 bases from J, the gap between germline ends came to 10 bases.

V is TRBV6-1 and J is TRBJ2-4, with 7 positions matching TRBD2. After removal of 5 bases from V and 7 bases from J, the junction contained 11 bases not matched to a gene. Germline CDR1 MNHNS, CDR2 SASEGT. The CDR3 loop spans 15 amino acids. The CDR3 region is CASSSLADRGNIQYF. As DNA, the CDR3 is TGTGCCAGCAGTTCCCTAGCGGACCGGGGCAACATTCAGTACTTC.

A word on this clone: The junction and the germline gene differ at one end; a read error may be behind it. CDR3 amino acids: CSSSQTGPQQPQHF. The CDR3 coding sequence is TGTTCCAGCAGCCAGACAGGGCCACAGCAGCCCCAGCATTTT. The chain recombines TRBV7-9 with TRBJ1-5; the match to TRBD1 covers 7 bases. Germline V gene sequence: CDR1 SEHNR, CDR2 FQNEAQ (reference sequence). The CDR3 has 14 amino acids.

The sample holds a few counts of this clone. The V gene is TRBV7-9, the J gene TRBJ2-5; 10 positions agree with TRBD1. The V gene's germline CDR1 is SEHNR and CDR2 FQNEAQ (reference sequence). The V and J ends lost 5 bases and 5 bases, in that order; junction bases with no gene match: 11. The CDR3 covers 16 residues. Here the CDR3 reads CASSSRDRGLFETQYF. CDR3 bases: TGTGCCAGCAGCAGCCGAGACAGGGGGCTTTTTGAGACCCAGTACTTC.